The 30 T cell receptor beta chains presented below share a single source sample, sequenced in a study of shared clonotypes between healthy human individuals. Profiling relied on immunoSEQ multiplex PCR, and the TCRdb table lists in-frame clones only, not all of them. The sample lists roughly 1 million clones, 75% to 85% occurring once. The specimen was memory CD4+ T cells from PBMCs. Indicated subset: CD45RA-negative fraction. The receptor source for this set is a man younger than 30 in good health. Some clones in this sample may be carry-over from other donors' samples.

J is TRBJ1-5 and V is TRBV5-4, with D possibly being TRBD1 (5 bases). V lost 3 bases, J lost 4 bases, and 14 bases lay in between. This CDR3 comprises 15 residues. Germline V gene data show CDR1 as SGHNT and CDR2 as YYREEE (reference sequence). CDR3 sequence: CASSYDGAGNQPQHF. Written as DNA, the CDR3 is TGTGCCAGCAGCTACGACGGGGCTGGTAATCAGCCCCAGCATTTT.

The chain is built from TRBV5-6 and TRBJ2-5; 7 nucleotides agree with TRBD1. The V gene end was trimmed by 4 bases and the J gene end by 14 bases; junction bases not matched to a gene: 17. The CDR3 is 14 residues long. CDR1 SGHDT and CDR2 YYEEEE come from the germline V gene. CDR3 DNA sequence: TGTGCCAGCAGCCTCAACCCCCGAGGGACAGATTGTTACTTC. Residues: CASSLNPRGTDCYF. The whole variable domain, filled in from reference TRBV5-6 and TRBJ2-5, reads DAGVTQSPTHLIKTRGQQVTLRCSPKSGHDTVSWYQQALGQGPQFIFQYYEEEERQRGNFPDRFSGHQFPNYSSELNVNALLLGDSALYLCASSLNPRGTDCYFGPGTRLLVL.

The gene calls are TRBV4-2 and TRBJ2-3, with 10 bases lining up with TRBD2. Germline V CDR1 and CDR2: LGHNA, YNFKEQ. J gave up 3 bases and V 1 base, and 4 bases lay outside the gene matches. The CDR3 runs 16 residues. CDR3 region: CASSQGGAGGTDTQYF. The CDR3 coding sequence is TGTGCCAGCAGCCAAGGAGGAGCGGGAGGGACAGATACGCAGTATTTT.

The chain is built from TRBV19 and TRBJ2-1, with 8 bases that match TRBD2. Losses at the gene ends were 4 bases for V and 8 bases for J; bases not matched to a gene: 10. The CDR3 is 15 amino acids. CDR1 LNHDA and CDR2 SQIVND come from the germline V gene (reference sequence). As DNA, the CDR3 is TGTGCCAGTAGTAGACTAAGAGGACTAGCCGATGAGCAGTTCTTC. Translating gives CASSRLRGLADEQFF.

The chain recombines TRBV6-6 with TRBJ1-1; D gene ambiguous. This CDR3 has 12 residues. Deletions cut 7 bases from V and 3 bases from J, with 9 bases between. The V gene's germline CDR1 is MNHNY and CDR2 SVGAGI (reference sequence). DNA for the CDR3: TGTGCCAGCAAGAGGCGCGACACTGAAGCTTTCTTT. Protein product: CASKRRDTEAFF.

The rearrangement uses TRBV6-4 and TRBJ1-2, with a tentative D call TRBD1 (5 bases). This CDR3 has 13 residues. Trimming cost V 0 bases and J 8 bases, with 10 bases left between them. Germline CDR1 MRHNA, CDR2 SNTAGT. The CDR3 spells CASSDSRQGGYTF. CDR3 sequence (DNA): TGTGCCAGCAGTGACTCGAGGCAGGGAGGCTACACCTTC.

The chain uses TRBV27 and TRBJ2-5, with 9 nucleotides matching TRBD1. The V segment lost 5 bases and the J segment 3 bases; nucleotides outside the gene matches: 7. CDR3 length equals 15 residues. Germline assignment: CDR1 MNHEY and CDR2 SMNVEV (reference sequence). CDR3 sequence reads: CASSPRTGDKETQYF. The CDR3 coding sequence is TGTGCCAGCAGTCCCCGGACAGGGGATAAAGAGACCCAGTACTTC.

V is TRBV10-3 and J is TRBJ1-5; D gene ambiguous. Trimming took off 5 bases at V and 2 bases at J, with 13 bases between the two ends. The CDR3 sequence is 15 residues long. The V gene's germline CDR1 is ENHRY and CDR2 SYGVKD. CDR3 protein: CAISNRAGGNQPQHF. The CDR3, as DNA: TGTGCCATCAGTAACCGCGCTGGGGGCAATCAGCCCCAGCATTTT.

The CDR3 DNA is TGCGCCAGCAGCCCTAGCGGGAGACAGGACACCGGGGAGCTGTTTTTT. Translation gives CASSPSGRQDTGELFF. The chain recombines TRBV4-1 with TRBJ2-2; TRBD2 agrees at 10 bases. Germline V CDR1 and CDR2: MGHRA, YSYEKL. CDR3 length: 16 amino acids. Germline trimming cut 4 bases from V and 3 bases from J; bases unmatched to any gene: 5.

The rearrangement uses TRBV4-1 and TRBJ2-1, with 12 bases identical to TRBD1. CDR1 MGHRA and CDR2 YSYEKL come from the germline V gene. The CDR3 totals 15 residues. Losses at the gene ends were 4 bases for V and 7 bases for J; bases not matched to a gene: 5. CDR3 DNA: TGCGCCAGCAGCCGGGGACAGGGGGCGTGGAATGAGCAGTTCTTC. Protein sequence: CASSRGQGAWNEQFF.

The chain carries TRBV28 and TRBJ1-2; D is possibly TRBD1 (5 bases). The V end was cut by 3 bases, the J end by 6 bases, with 11 bases between. CDR1 is MDHEN, CDR2 SYDVKM, per germline. This CDR3 has 13 amino acids. The CDR3 DNA follows: TGTGCCAGCAGTTTTCAGGGTTGGGATGGCTACACCTTC. Translated: CASSFQGWDGYTF.

V usage is TRBV6-1 and J usage is TRBJ2-3, with D maybe TRBD2 (5 bases). Germline CDR1 reads MNHNS; CDR2 reads SASEGT. V lost 9 bases, J lost 5 bases, and 21 bases lay in between. The CDR3 is 15 residues long. Here the CDR3 DNA reads TGTGCCAGTGTCGCCTGGCCACCCCGGGGAGATACGCAGTATTTT. This codes for CASVAWPPRGDTQYF.

CDR3 protein: CASSMGRQGIYEQYF. CDR3 nucleotides: TGTGCCAGCAGCATGGGTCGGCAGGGAATCTACGAGCAGTACTTC. This chain joins TRBV5-4 and TRBJ2-7; tentatively, D is TRBD1 (5 bases). The CDR3 has 15 residues. The germline V gene has CDR1 SGHNT and CDR2 YYREEE (reference sequence). The V and J ends lost 4 bases and 3 bases respectively, with 17 bases between them. Full variable domain (rest looked up from reference TRBV5-4 and TRBJ2-7): ETGVTQSPTHLIKTRGQQVTLRCSSQSGHNTVSWYQQALGQGPQFIFQYYREEENGRGNFPPRFSGLQFPNYSSELNVNALELDDSALYLCASSMGRQGIYEQYFGPGTRLTVT.

This clone has just a few counts. The CDR3 coding sequence is TGCGCCAGCAGCCACCAATCTAGCGGGAGGACGGGACGAGATACGCAGTATTTT. Translation: CASSHQSSGRTGRDTQYF. V and J are TRBV4-3 and TRBJ2-3, with 11 bases identical to TRBD2. This CDR3 comprises 18 residues. Germline loops: CDR1 LGHNA, CDR2 YSLEER. Trimming at V came to 3 bases and at J to 5 bases, leaving 13 bases not matched to a gene.

The rearrangement uses TRBV30 and TRBJ2-3; the match to TRBD2 covers 14 bases. Per the germline V gene, CDR1 is GTSNPN and CDR2 is SVGIG (reference sequence). V was pared by 2 bases and J by 8 bases, with 9 bases of the junction left unmatched. The CDR3 consists of 16 residues. The CDR3 here is CAWSPPGLAGEATQYF. In DNA form, the CDR3 reads TGTGCCTGGAGTCCTCCGGGACTAGCGGGAGAGGCTACGCAGTATTTT. Looking up the rest from reference TRBV30 and TRBJ2-3 gives the full variable domain: SQTIHQWPATLVQPVGSPLSLECTVEGTSNPNLYWYRQAAGRGLQLLFYSVGIGQISSEVPQNLSASRPQDRQFILSSKKLLLSDSGFYLCAWSPPGLAGEATQYFGPGTRLTVL.

This clone has a handful of counts. The V call is TRBV11-2, the J call TRBJ1-2; D uncertain. This CDR3 is built from 12 residues. Trimming shortened V by 0 bases and J by 8 bases, and 7 bases separated the two germline ends. Germline V lookup: CDR1 SGHAT, CDR2 FQNNGV. The CDR3 sequence: CASSLDHRGYTF. The CDR3, as DNA: TGTGCCAGCAGCTTAGACCACCGCGGCTACACCTTC.

This clone was counted only a few times. This chain's CDR3 is CASSENSYYGYTF. The CDR3 DNA follows: TGCGCCAGCAGTGAGAACAGCTACTATGGCTACACCTTC. The chain carries TRBV10-1 and TRBJ1-2; the D is unclear. The CDR3 contains 13 residues. Germline V gives CDR1 WNHNN, CDR2 SYGVQD (reference sequence). Trimming removed 2 bases from V and 3 bases from J, with 7 bases in between.

The V call is TRBV14, the J call TRBJ1-2, with D unresolved. The V and J ends lost 6 bases and 8 bases respectively, with 16 bases between them. CDR3 size: 13 residues. Germline CDR1 and CDR2: SGHDN and FVKESK. The CDR3 reads CASRQSEARGYTF. In nucleotides, the CDR3 is TGTGCCAGCAGACAATCGGAGGCTCGGGGCTACACCTTC.

This chain links TRBV7-3 with TRBJ2-3, with D perhaps TRBD2 (6 bases). The V gene lost 6 bases and the J gene lost 3 bases, with 13 bases spanning the gap. The CDR3 contains 14 residues. Germline V gene lookup returns CDR1 SGHTA and CDR2 FQGTGA. The chain's CDR3 is CASSVGGKTDTQYF. Here the CDR3 DNA reads TGTGCCAGCAGTGTGGGAGGTAAAACAGATACGCAGTATTTT.

The chain recombines TRBV19 with TRBJ2-7; D remains unclear. Per the germline V gene, CDR1 is LNHDA and CDR2 is SQIVND (reference sequence). The ends were cut back, 5 bases at V and 2 bases at J, with 13 bases in the middle. The CDR3 loop spans 14 amino acids. The CDR3 reads CASSPRFFAYEQYF. The CDR3 bases are TGTGCCAGTAGTCCGAGGTTCTTTGCCTACGAGCAGTACTTC.

This clone was observed a few times. V and J are TRBV7-7 and TRBJ2-2, with D hard to call. Germline CDR1 reads SSHAT; CDR2 reads FNYEAQ (reference sequence). Trimming stripped 5 bases from V and 5 bases from J, with 9 bases between. The length of the CDR3 is 13 residues. CDR3 nucleotides: TGTGCCAGCAGCCAACTCACGACCGGGGAGCTGTTTTTT. Encoded protein: CASSQLTTGELFF.

The genes are TRBV28 and TRBJ1-2, with D perhaps TRBD1 (6 bases). The germline gives CDR1 MDHEN, CDR2 SYDVKM. The CDR3 runs 13 residues. V lost 2 bases and J lost 4, with 8 bases in between. CDR3 loop: CASSLRTVYGYTF. The DNA for the CDR3 is TGTGCCAGCAGTTTACGGACAGTCTATGGCTACACCTTC.

The V call is TRBV2, the J call TRBJ2-1; D not resolved. The CDR3 is made up of 14 amino acids. CDR1 SNHLY and CDR2 FYNNEI come from the germline V gene. The V and J ends lost 11 bases and 6 bases respectively, with 20 bases between them. The CDR3: CAGSTSRSPNEQFF. In nucleotides, the CDR3 is TGTGCCGGGTCGACCTCGAGGAGCCCCAATGAGCAGTTCTTC.

The count of this clone is one. CDR3 amino acids: CAWTATGLYGYTF. Here the CDR3 DNA reads TGTGCCTGGACCGCCACAGGGCTCTATGGCTACACCTTC. V is TRBV30 and J is TRBJ1-2; D perhaps matches TRBD1 (6 bases). CDR1 and CDR2 from the germline V gene are GTSNPN and SVGIG (reference sequence). The CDR3 runs 13 residues. V lost 4 bases, J lost 4 bases, and 13 bases lay in between.

In the case of this clone: It differs at one base from a far larger clone, so likely a read error. Other DNA sequences of this sample code for an identical CDR3. This chain joins TRBV7-8 and TRBJ2-1; D remains unclear. The CDR3 length is 11 residues. Germline-derived CDR1 and CDR2 are SGHVS and FQNEAQ. V was pared by 5 bases and J by 8 bases, with 7 bases between. CDR3 in amino acids: CASSPSDEQFF. CDR3 sequence (DNA): TGTGCCAGCAGCCCCTCAGATGAGCAGTTCTTC. Based on the CDR3 plus reference TRBV7-8 and TRBJ2-1, the full variable domain is GAGVSQSPRYKVAKRGQDVALRCDPISGHVSLFWYQQALGQGPEFLTYFQNEAQLDKSGLPSDRFFAERPEGSVSTLKIQRTQQEDSAVYLCASSPSDEQFFGPGTRLTVL.

This clone occurred a few times. The rearrangement links TRBV27 to TRBJ1-1, with D uncertain. Trimming took off 4 bases at V and 4 bases at J, with 13 bases between the two ends. Looked up from germline, CDR1 is MNHEY and CDR2 is SMNVEV (reference sequence). CDR3 length equals 14 residues. The CDR3 nucleotides are TGTGCCAGCAGTTGGGGAGGGATCACCACTGAAGCTTTCTTT. As protein: CASSWGGITTEAFF.

This chain uses TRBV28 with TRBJ1-5; D not resolved. The germline CDR1 and CDR2 sequences are MDHEN and SYDVKM. The CDR3 length is 16 residues. Between the trimmed V and J ends, which lost 6 bases and 0 bases, there was a span of 15 bases. The CDR3: CASRSSSGFSNQPQHF. CDR3 DNA sequence: TGTGCCAGCAGAAGCTCTTCCGGTTTTAGCAATCAGCCCCAGCATTTT.

This clone was observed a handful of times. The gene calls are TRBV5-8 and TRBJ1-1; possible D gene TRBD1, 5 bases. CDR3 size: 12 residues. Looked up from germline, CDR1 is SGHTS and CDR2 is YDEGEE. V lost 6 bases and J lost 4, with 10 bases in between. CDR3 region: CASTGDGTEAFF. CDR3 DNA sequence: TGTGCCAGCACCGGGGACGGCACTGAAGCTTTCTTT.

The gene calls are TRBV7-2 and TRBJ2-7; no firm D call. CDR3 length equals 15 residues. The V end lost 3 bases, the J end lost 0 bases, and 12 bases lay between the germline ends. The germline V gene encodes CDR1 SGHTA and CDR2 FQGNSA. CDR3 region: CASSFRQVSSYEQYF. Here the CDR3 DNA reads TGTGCCAGCAGCTTTCGCCAGGTGAGCTCCTACGAGCAGTACTTC.

V gene TRBV5-1 combines with J gene TRBJ1-4, with D possibly TRBD1 on 6 matching bases. The CDR3 covers 14 residues. Germline V gene data show CDR1 as SGHRS and CDR2 as YFSETQ. The V gene lost 1 base and the J gene lost 8 bases, with 12 bases spanning the gap. The CDR3 bases are TGCGCCAGCAGCTTGTCAGGGGCCGAGGAAAAACTGTTTTTT. As protein: CASSLSGAEEKLFF.